These 22 T cell receptor beta chains were all obtained from the same sample, sequenced in a study of T cell responses to AZD1222 COVID-19 vaccine (dated by TCRdb to the early 2020s). In light of the paper, this sample's time point label describes: baseline before first vaccination. Library preparation employed the immunoSEQ multiplex PCR assay. TCRdb obtained this table from immuneACCESS and retained in-frame rearrangements with V and J assigned. These tables miss some clones; where compared with another copy, unresolved V genes account for less than half of the shortfall, and the remainder is unexplained. A total of over 85,000 clones appear in this sample, nearly 90% of them only once. The ten biggest clones cover 3.2% of the sample. Source: peripheral blood, taken on day 0 of AZD1222 vaccination. The receptor set was obtained from an adult in good health.

The V call is TRBV2, the J call TRBJ2-3; D ambiguous. Trimming shortened V by 2 bases and J by 5 bases, and 8 bases separated the two germline ends. The CDR3 has 13 residues. CDR1 is SNHLY and CDR2 is FYNNEI in the germline V gene. The CDR3 reads CASSEFVGDTQYF. The CDR3 coding sequence is TGTGCCAGCAGTGAATTTGTGGGAGATACGCAGTATTTT.

This chain connects TRBV9 to TRBJ2-2, with 7 bases aligning to TRBD1. The J segment lost 4 bases and the V segment lost 0 bases, leaving 6 bases of the junction unmatched. Germline assignment: CDR1 SGDLS and CDR2 YYNGEE. This CDR3 has 16 amino acids. CDR3 amino acids: CASSVVTGARTGELFF. DNA of the CDR3: TGTGCCAGCAGCGTAGTTACAGGGGCACGCACCGGGGAGCTGTTTTTT. Using reference TRBV9 and TRBJ2-2 for the parts outside the CDR3, the full variable domain is DSGVTQTPKHLITATGQRVTLRCSPRSGDLSVYWYQQSLDQGLQFLIQYYNGEERAKGNILERFSAQQFPDLHSELNLSSLELGDSALYFCASSVVTGARTGELFFGEGSRLTVL.

This clone was counted a few times. V is TRBV19 and J is TRBJ1-3; 11 bases are shared with TRBD1. Looked up from germline, CDR1 is LNHDA and CDR2 is SQIVND (reference sequence). CDR3 length equals 15 residues. V shed 11 bases, J shed 2 bases, and the junction held 8 bases outside the gene matches. The CDR3 DNA sequence: TGTGCCGCACGGGACAGGGGGTCTCCTGGAAACACCATATATTTT. This codes for CAARDRGSPGNTIYF. The full variable domain, rest sourced from reference TRBV19 and TRBJ1-3, is DGGITQSPKYLFRKEGQNVTLSCEQNLNHDAMYWYRQDPGQGLRLIYYSQIVNDFQKGDIAEGYSVSREKKESFPLTVTSAQKNPTAFYLCAARDRGSPGNTIYFGEGSWLTVV.

This clone was observed once. The V and J genes are TRBV3-1 (or the pseudogene TRBV3-2) and TRBJ2-1; 9 bases are shared with TRBD2. Per the germline V gene, CDR1 is LGHDT and CDR2 is YNNKEL (reference sequence). This CDR3 comprises 15 residues. V trimming: 6 bases; J trimming: 0 bases; junction bases outside the gene matches: 3. The CDR3 is CASSPSGDSYNEQFF. The CDR3, as DNA: TGTGCCAGCAGTCCTAGCGGGGACTCCTACAATGAGCAGTTCTTC.

J is TRBJ1-1 and V is TRBV6-5, with D possibly matching TRBD1 (5 bases). The CDR3 length is 14 residues. From germline, CDR1 is MNHEY and CDR2 SVGAGI. V lost 6 bases and J lost 5, with 16 bases in between. The CDR3 DNA is TGTGCCAGCAGGCCCCAGGGTGGGGGTACTGAAGCTTTCTTT. This sequence encodes CASRPQGGGTEAFF.

The rearrangement links TRBV7-3 to TRBJ2-7; 7 bases align to TRBD2. Trimming at V came to 6 bases and at J to 2 bases, leaving 10 bases not matched to a gene. The germline V gene encodes CDR1 SGHTA and CDR2 FQGTGA. The CDR3 sequence is 15 residues long. The CDR3 nucleotides are TGTGCCAGCAGTCTCCAAGCGGGGAGTGCCTACGAGCAGTACTTC. Its translation: CASSLQAGSAYEQYF.

V is TRBV27 and J is TRBJ2-7, with TRBD1 identical over 9 bases. V gave up 4 bases and J gave up 5 bases; unmatched junction bases: 6. The CDR3 consists of 14 residues. CDR1 MNHEY and CDR2 SMNVEV come from the germline V gene (reference sequence). CDR3: CASSSTGGRNEQYF. DNA for the CDR3: TGTGCCAGCAGTTCCACAGGGGGCAGGAACGAGCAGTACTTC.

The table lists this clone with a count of one. The J gene is TRBJ2-2, the V gene TRBV29-1; D not certain. Trimming took off 3 bases at V and 0 bases at J, with 5 bases between the two ends. CDR3 length equals 13 residues. Per the germline V gene, CDR1 is SQVTM and CDR2 is ANQGSEA. This CDR3 is CSVDRSNTGELFF. For the CDR3, the DNA is TGCAGCGTTGACAGGTCGAACACCGGGGAGCTGTTTTTT.

The V and J genes are TRBV2 and TRBJ1-5; the D is unclear. Trimming left V 3 bases short and J 4 bases short, with 4 bases between. This CDR3 contains 12 residues. In germline, CDR1 is SNHLY, CDR2 FYNNEI. The CDR3 DNA sequence: TGTGCCAGCAGTGACGGGAATCAGCCCCAGCATTTT. Translating gives CASSDGNQPQHF.

The chain joins TRBV28 to TRBJ1-2; 8 nucleotides agree with TRBD1. Losses at the gene ends were 6 bases for V and 4 bases for J; bases not matched to a gene: 7. Germline assignment: CDR1 MDHEN and CDR2 SYDVKM. The length of the CDR3 is 14 residues. The DNA for the CDR3 is TGTGCCAGCAGGTCCGGGACAGGTTCCTATGGCTACACCTTC. This sequence encodes CASRSGTGSYGYTF.

A single count supports this clone. J is TRBJ2-2 and V is TRBV19, with D maybe TRBD2 (7 bases). The V end lost 4 bases, the J end lost 7 bases, and 19 bases lay between the germline ends. Germline V gene lookup returns CDR1 LNHDA and CDR2 SQIVND (reference sequence). CDR3 length: 16 residues. The CDR3 reads CASSNGGGLLDGELFF. The CDR3, as DNA: TGTGCCAGTAGTAATGGCGGGGGCCTTTTAGACGGGGAGCTGTTTTTT.

The chain employs TRBV6-1 and TRBJ1-2; unclear D gene. The length of the CDR3 is 14 residues. Germline V gene sequence: CDR1 MNHNS, CDR2 SASEGT. With 2 bases removed from V and 4 bases from J, the gap between germline ends came to 11 bases. CDR3 amino acids: CASSELGGGYGYTF. CDR3 bases: TGTGCCAGCAGTGAACTGGGTGGAGGCTATGGCTACACCTTC.

This clone was observed a handful of times. The chain links TRBV5-8 to TRBJ1-4; D not resolved. V was trimmed by 1 base and J by 8 bases, leaving 12 bases between them. In germline, CDR1 is SGHTS, CDR2 YDEGEE. The CDR3 length is 14 residues. The CDR3 DNA is TGTGCCAGCAGCTTGACCGCACTCAGCGAAAAACTGTTTTTT. Its protein product is CASSLTALSEKLFF.

This clone has at least ten counts. The J gene is TRBJ2-3, the V gene TRBV24-1, with 8 bases aligning to TRBD1. V was pared by 3 bases and J by 5 bases, with 6 bases of the junction left unmatched. Germline V gene lookup returns CDR1 KGHDR and CDR2 SFDVKD. The CDR3 contains 15 residues. The CDR3 spells CATSDGTGPLDTQYF. CDR3 DNA: TGTGCCACCAGTGATGGGACAGGCCCCCTAGATACGCAGTATTTT.

The gene calls are TRBV5-1 and TRBJ2-7; the match to TRBD1 covers 7 bases. V lost 3 bases, J lost 2 bases, and 8 bases stayed unmatched. There are 15 residues in the CDR3. CDR1 is SGHRS and CDR2 is YFSETQ in the germline V gene. Here the CDR3 reads CASSWEQGRTYEQYF. CDR3 coding DNA: TGCGCCAGCAGCTGGGAACAGGGGAGAACCTACGAGCAGTACTTC.

The V gene is TRBV2, the J gene TRBJ1-4; perhaps TRBD1 as D (5 bases). CDR1 SNHLY and CDR2 FYNNEI come from the germline V gene. Trimming removed 4 bases from V and 0 bases from J, with 9 bases in between. The length of the CDR3 is 15 residues. As DNA, the CDR3 is TGTGCCAGCAGTGTGGGGGTTGCAACTAATGAAAAACTGTTTTTT. As protein: CASSVGVATNEKLFF.

The chain has TRBV21-1 and TRBJ2-7. TRBV21-1 is given as a pseudogene. The CDR3 is 11 residues long. CDR3 sequence reads: CASRPRYEQYF. The CDR3 DNA sequence: TGTGCCAGCAGGCCTCGCTACGAGCAGTACTTC.

The chain uses TRBV29-1 and TRBJ2-7; unclear D gene. The CDR3 contains 15 residues. Between the trimmed V and J ends, which lost 0 bases and 5 bases, there was a span of 17 bases. Germline V gene sequence: CDR1 SQVTM, CDR2 ANQGSEA. In DNA, the CDR3 is TGCAGCGTTGAAGAGGGGTCTGGACGGCCCCACGAGCAGTACTTC. Encoded protein: CSVEEGSGRPHEQYF.

This chain connects TRBV4-3 to TRBJ2-1; 10 nucleotides line up with TRBD2. The V segment lost 1 base and the J segment 8 bases; nucleotides outside the gene matches: 8. Germline V gene sequence: CDR1 LGHNA, CDR2 YSLEER. CDR3 length: 16 residues. The CDR3 here is CASSQVSGGTRDEQFF. The CDR3, as DNA: TGCGCCAGCAGCCAAGTTAGCGGGGGGACCAGGGATGAGCAGTTCTTC.

This clone was recorded a few times. V and J are TRBV29-1 and TRBJ2-3, with D maybe TRBD1 (6 bases). Trimming left V 7 bases short and J 4 bases short, with 21 bases between. CDR1 is SQVTM and CDR2 is ANQGSEA in the germline V gene. The CDR3 is 15 residues long. The CDR3 bases are TGCAGCGGAACAGGGACACTATCGAAGGCAGATACGCAGTATTTT. This gives the protein CSGTGTLSKADTQYF.

The chain combines TRBV18 with TRBJ2-2; 7 bases align to TRBD1. Germline loops: CDR1 KGHSH, CDR2 LQKENI. Germline trimming cut 1 base from V and 4 bases from J; bases unmatched to any gene: 9. CDR3 length: 17 amino acids. Written as DNA, the CDR3 is TGTGCCAGCTCACCACTTAGGGACAGTAGAACCACCGGGGAGCTGTTTTTT. Its protein is CASSPLRDSRTTGELFF.

V is TRBV12-3 or TRBV12-4 and J is TRBJ1-2, with D possibly matching TRBD1 (6 bases). Trimming left V 4 bases short and J 8 bases short, with 11 bases between. CDR3 size: 12 residues. CDR3 region: CASSWGAQGYTF. Here the CDR3 DNA reads TGTGCCAGCAGTTGGGGGGCGCAGGGCTACACCTTC.